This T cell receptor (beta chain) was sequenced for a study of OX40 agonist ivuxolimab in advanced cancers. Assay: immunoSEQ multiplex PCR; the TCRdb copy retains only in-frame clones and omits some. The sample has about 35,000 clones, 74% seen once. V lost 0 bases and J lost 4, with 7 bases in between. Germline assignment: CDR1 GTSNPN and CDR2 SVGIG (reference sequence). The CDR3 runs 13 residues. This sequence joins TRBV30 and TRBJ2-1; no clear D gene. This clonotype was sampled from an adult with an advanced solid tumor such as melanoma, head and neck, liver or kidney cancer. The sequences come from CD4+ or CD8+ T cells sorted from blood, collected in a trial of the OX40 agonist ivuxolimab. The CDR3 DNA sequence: TGTGCCTGGAGTGTACTCGGGTACAATGAGCAGTTCTTC. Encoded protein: CAWSVLGYNEQFF.